This T cell receptor (beta chain) was captured in a study of shared clonotypes between healthy human individuals. The overall study: Researchers drew samples from two women and three men aged 18 to 49. Broader study findings: Richness estimates generally favored naive over memory subsets.

As concerns this clone: Its antigen is undetermined.

The table came from immunoSEQ multiplex PCR; TCRdb's copy has only in-frame clones and leaves some out. The sample has 500,000 to 550,000 clones; roughly 95% are singletons. Germline values: CDR1 SGHAT, CDR2 FQNNGV. V lost 2 bases, J lost 0 bases, and 8 bases lay in between. The CDR3 length is 16 residues. This rearrangement joins TRBV11-2 to TRBJ2-6; D gene uncertain. The receptor was derived from a woman between 25 and 40 years old in good health. The sequencing sample was made of naive CD4+ T cells sorted from blood. Sample subset: CD45RA+ positively selected. Here the CDR3 DNA reads TGTGCCAGCAGCTTATTCGCGGCCTCTGGGGCCAACGTCCTGACTTTC. Amino acids: CASSLFAASGANVLTF.